This T cell receptor beta chain was recovered during a study of T cells expressing NK-cell markers. This CDR3 has 13 residues. No DNA is given; TCRdb re-called the 5' RACE reads and lists each CDR3 protein once. This sample contains roughly 430,000 distinct CDR3 sequences. Sequenced input: blood T cells: a sorted CD56 or NKG2C T cell subset, CD4+ or CD8+ T cells, or bulk PBMC T cells (not recorded which). The rearrangement links TRBV12-3 or TRBV12-4 to TRBJ1-1. This sequence was found in a woman aged 18 to 69 in good health. The CDR3 loop reads CASRVTANTEAFF.